The rows below give T cell receptor beta chains drawn from one sample of a study of preoperative IRX-2 immunotherapy in early breast cancer. Generated by immunoSEQ multiplex PCR, the TCRdb table keeps only in-frame clones and is missing some. The table has approximately 20,000 clones, around four fifths seen once; the top ten hold about 1.2%. Material: lymph node tissue, obtained after IRX-2 immunotherapy. These receptors originate from a human donor with breast cancer. CDR3s include the opening cysteine and the closing phenylalanine or tryptophan. A D gene is named only where the DNA matches it firmly. Rows give clone size only sometimes, using once, few, many, or a class for an expanded clone.

D gene	V gene	J gene	clone size	CDR3 protein	CDR3 DNA
NA	TRBV10-2	TRBJ1-4	NA	CASSGGATNEKLFF	TGCGCCAGTAGCGGGGGTGCAACTAATGAAAAACTGTTTTTT
TRBD1	TRBV30	TRBJ2-5	NA	CAWRHSGTGGETQYF	TGTGCCTGGAGACATTCCGGGACAGGAGGAGAGACCCAGTACTTC
NA	TRBV6-8	TRBJ1-1	few	CASSPHSSEAFF	TGTGCCAGCAGCCCGCACAGTTCTGAAGCTTTCTTT
TRBD1	TRBV14	TRBJ1-1	few	CASSQRTGVMNTEAFF	TGTGCCAGCAGCCAAAGGACAGGGGTCATGAACACTGAAGCTTTCTTT
TRBD1	TRBV19	TRBJ2-7	few	CASSFRDSPYEQYF	TGTGCCAGTAGTTTCCGGGACAGCCCCTACGAGCAGTACTTC
NA	TRBV5-1	TRBJ1-3	NA	CASSLVSAGNTIYF	TGCGCCAGCAGCTTGGTTTCGGCTGGAAACACCATATATTTT
NA	TRBV7-6	TRBJ1-2	NA	CASSQGSMGFYGYTF	TGTGCCAGCAGCCAAGGATCGATGGGGTTCTATGGCTACACCTTC
TRBD2	TRBV18	TRBJ2-5	NA	CASSGSSGQETQYF	TGTGCCAGCTCAGGGTCTAGCGGTCAAGAGACCCAGTACTTC
NA	TRBV7-5	TRBJ1-3	NA	CASRSGGGTGNTIYF	TGTGCCAGCAGATCAGGGGGCGGAACTGGAAACACCATATATTTT
TRBD2	TRBV7-6	TRBJ2-1	NA	CASSSWAGTSGGNEQFF	TGTGCCAGCAGCTCCTGGGCCGGGACTAGCGGGGGCAATGAGCAGTTCTTC
NA	TRBV30	TRBJ1-1	NA	CALKWGRNTEAFF	TGTGCCCTAAAGTGGGGTAGGAACACTGAAGCTTTCTTT
NA	TRBV19	TRBJ1-6	NA	CASSITGSNSPLHF	TGTGCCAGTAGTATTACAGGGAGCAATTCACCCCTCCACTTT
NA	TRBV6-8	TRBJ1-3	NA	CASMGTSGNTIYF	TGTGCCAGCATGGGGACTTCTGGAAACACCATATATTTT
TRBD1	TRBV7-6	TRBJ2-7	NA	CASSWRQGVSYEQYF	TGTGCCAGCAGCTGGAGACAGGGGGTTTCCTACGAGCAGTACTTC
NA	TRBV6-7	TRBJ1-2	NA	CASHPIRENYGYTF	TGTGCCAGCCACCCCATTAGGGAGAACTATGGCTACACCTTC
TRBD1	TRBV30	TRBJ1-5	NA	CAWSAGQGASQPQHF	TGTGCCTGGAGTGCGGGACAGGGGGCGAGTCAGCCCCAGCATTTT
TRBD1	TRBV11-3	TRBJ2-7	NA	CASSSRASLGQGYEQYF	TGTGCCAGCAGCTCGCGGGCAAGTTTGGGACAGGGCTACGAGCAGTACTTC
TRBD2	TRBV19	TRBJ2-3	NA	CASSLRRASGRPLGGTDTQYF	TGTGCCAGTAGTCTTCGTAGGGCTAGCGGGAGGCCTCTAGGTGGCACAGATACGCAGTATTTT
NA	TRBV23-1	TRBJ2-3	NA	CASSLEGDRTDTQYF	TGCGCCAGCAGCTTGGAGGGGGACCGCACAGATACGCAGTATTTT
TRBD1	TRBV19	TRBJ1-5	NA	CASSIEGGRGQGRPQHF	TGTGCCAGTAGTATAGAGGGAGGCAGGGGGCAGGGAAGGCCCCAGCATTTT
NA	TRBV12-5	TRBJ1-5	NA	CASGLGDQPQHF	TGTGCTAGTGGTTTGGGGGATCAGCCCCAGCATTTT
NA	TRBV12-5	TRBJ2-1	NA	CASKFGNEQFF	TGTGCCAGCAAGTTTGGGAATGAGCAGTTCTTC
TRBD1	TRBV14	TRBJ2-3	NA	CASVQGATDTQYF	TGTGCCAGCGTACAGGGGGCCACAGATACGCAGTATTTT
NA	TRBV19	TRBJ1-2	NA	CASSIGQELSGYTF	TGTGCCAGTAGTATAGGACAGGAGCTGAGTGGCTACACCTTC